The T cell receptor (beta chain) under discussion was sequenced for a study of monozygotic twins with inflammatory bowel disease. TCRdb processed the 5' RACE reads again and assigns one entry to each CDR3 protein, with no DNA. The sample totals 350,000 to 400,000 distinct CDR3 sequences. Germline CDR1 reads DFQATT; CDR2 reads SNEGSKA (reference sequence). CDR3 length: 14 amino acids. This receptor was taken from a human donor with ulcerative colitis or Crohn's disease, or a healthy co-twin of an affected twin (not recorded which). The material sequenced was blood. This chain uses TRBV20-1 with TRBJ1-6; absent DNA, TCRdb's TRBD1 call cannot be checked. CDR3 sequence reads: CSASNRADSSPLHF.